This T cell receptor (beta chain) is drawn from a study of blood T cells in healthy people across ages. Study observations and caveats: Aged donors had fewer naive CD4+ cells and lower diversity than long-lived donors.

Germline V gene lookup returns CDR1 MNHEY and CDR2 SVGAGI. CDR3 size: 16 residues. Deletions cut 0 bases from V and 2 bases from J, with 13 bases between. This clonotype was detected only a few times. Its antigen is currently unknown. Healthy Caucasian individuals from Russia aged about 6 to 90 were enrolled as donors. The authors ran a second PCR of about 6 to 11 cycles using a sample-barcoded 5' primer and a J-beta primer mix. Unique molecular identifiers of 12 random nucleotides labeled each cDNA. TCRdb itself ran the 5' RACE reads through MiXCR, one entry per CDR3 protein. The sample lists approximately 800,000 distinct CDR3 sequences, roughly 50% occurring once.

This TCR was sampled from a man older than 75 in good health. Sequenced sample: blood. This sequence joins TRBV6-5 and TRBJ2-5; tentative D call: TRBD2 (5 bases). CDR3 region: CASSYSWASGQETQYF. CDR3 nucleotides: TGTGCCAGCAGTTACTCTTGGGCTTCGGGACAAGAGACCCAGTACTTC.